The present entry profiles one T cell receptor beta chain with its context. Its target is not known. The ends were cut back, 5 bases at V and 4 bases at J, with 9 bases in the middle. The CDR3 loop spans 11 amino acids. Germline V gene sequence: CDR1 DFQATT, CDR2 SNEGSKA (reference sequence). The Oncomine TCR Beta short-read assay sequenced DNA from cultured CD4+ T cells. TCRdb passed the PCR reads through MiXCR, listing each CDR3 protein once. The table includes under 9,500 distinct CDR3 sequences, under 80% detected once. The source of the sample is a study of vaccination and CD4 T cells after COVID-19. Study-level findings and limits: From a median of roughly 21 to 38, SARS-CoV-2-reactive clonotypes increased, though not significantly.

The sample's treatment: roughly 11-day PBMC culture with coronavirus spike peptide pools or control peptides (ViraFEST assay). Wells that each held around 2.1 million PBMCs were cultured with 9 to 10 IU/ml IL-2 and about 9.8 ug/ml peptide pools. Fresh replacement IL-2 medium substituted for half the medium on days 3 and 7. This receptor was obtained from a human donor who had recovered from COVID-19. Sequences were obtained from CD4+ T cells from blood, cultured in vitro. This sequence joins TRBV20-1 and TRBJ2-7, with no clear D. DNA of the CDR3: TGCAGTGCTCCCTCGGCTTACGAGCAGTACTTC. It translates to CSAPSAYEQYF.